Listed here are 14 T cell receptor beta chains from one sample, sequenced in a study of control samples from healthy donors and cancer patients. Clones were read by immunoSEQ multiplex PCR, and TCRdb kept only the in-frame ones, dropping some. This sample has around 95,000 clones; about 90% occur once, and the top ten carry 15% to 20%. Material for sequencing was blood. The receptors shown here come from a woman aged 45 to 65 in good health.

The V call is TRBV4-1, the J call TRBJ2-5; D might be TRBD2 (6 bases). This CDR3 has 15 amino acids. Germline values: CDR1 MGHRA, CDR2 YSYEKL. With 4 bases removed from V and 5 bases from J, the gap between germline ends came to 17 bases. The CDR3 loop is CASSLRGAGGETQYF. The CDR3 region has the DNA TGCGCCAGCAGCCTTAGAGGAGCGGGTGGCGAGACCCAGTACTTC.

The chain employs TRBV6-2 or TRBV6-3 and TRBJ2-5; TRBD1 might be the D (7 bases). This CDR3 spans 16 amino acids. Germline CDR1 and CDR2: MNHEY and SVGEGT. V was shortened by 6 bases and J by 4 bases, with 21 bases between the two germline ends. CDR3 in DNA: TGTGCCAGCAGCAACATTCGGGGGCCAGGGGGAGAGACCCAGTACTTC. Its protein is CASSNIRGPGGETQYF.

This chain links TRBV7-9 with TRBJ2-1; tentative D call: TRBD2 (5 bases). This CDR3 spans 10 amino acids. CDR1 and CDR2 (germline): SEHNR, FQNEAQ (reference sequence). Trimming removed 10 bases from V and 8 bases from J, with 9 bases in between. The CDR3 bases are TGTGCCAATGGGCGGGATGAGCAGTTCTTC. This encodes CANGRDEQFF. Full variable domain (rest looked up from reference TRBV7-9 and TRBJ2-1): DTGVSQNPRHKITKRGQNVTFRCDPISEHNRLYWYRQTLGQGPEFLTYFQNEAQLEKSRLLSDRFSAERPKGSFSTLEIQRTEQGDSAMYLCANGRDEQFFGPGTRLTVL.

V is TRBV25-1 and J is TRBJ2-2; D is perhaps TRBD2 (5 bases). The CDR3 is made up of 13 amino acids. V was cut by 5 bases and J by 6 bases, with 10 bases left in between. In germline, CDR1 is MGHDK, CDR2 SYGVNS. CDR3 loop: CASSRRAAGELFF. The CDR3 DNA sequence: TGTGCCAGCAGTAGGAGAGCGGCCGGGGAGCTGTTTTTT.

In nucleotides, the CDR3 is TGTGCCAGTGGCCCTAGCGGGAGGGCAGATACGCAGTATTTT. It translates to CASGPSGRADTQYF. V gene TRBV19 combines with J gene TRBJ2-3; 12 bases map to TRBD2. The CDR3 loop spans 14 amino acids. V lost 8 bases to trimming and J lost 4 bases; unmatched junction nucleotides: 4. Germline V CDR1 and CDR2: LNHDA, SQIVND (reference sequence).

This chain joins TRBV5-6 and TRBJ2-6; TRBD1 might be the D (5 bases). From germline, CDR1 is SGHDT and CDR2 YYEEEE. This CDR3 comprises 19 residues. V was cut by 2 bases and J by 1 base, with 19 bases left in between. The CDR3, as DNA: TGTGCCAGCAGCTTCGGAAGAGACAGATTACGATCTGGGGCCAACGTCCTGACTTTC. As protein: CASSFGRDRLRSGANVLTF.

This sequence joins TRBV12-5 and TRBJ2-2, with D hard to call. The germline V and J ends were trimmed by 5 bases and 3 bases, with 10 bases remaining between them. CDR1 is LGHNT and CDR2 is FRNRAP in the germline V gene. The CDR3 is 14 amino acids. CDR3 nucleotide sequence: TGTGCTAGTGGTCAAGGCCCTTACACCGGGGAGCTGTTTTTT. Translated, it gives CASGQGPYTGELFF. Drawing the rest from reference TRBV12-5 and TRBJ2-2, the complete variable domain is DARVTQTPRHKVTEMGQEVTMRCQPILGHNTVFWYRQTMMQGLELLAYFRNRAPLDDSGMPKDRFSAEMPDATLATLKIQPSEPRDSAVYFCASGQGPYTGELFFGEGSRLTVL.

This clone was seen only a few times. The V call is TRBV4-1, the J call TRBJ1-1; D call uncertain. In germline, CDR1 is MGHRA, CDR2 YSYEKL. V was clipped by 3 bases and J by 0 bases, with 11 bases between them. The CDR3 totals 15 residues. The CDR3 sequence: CASSHLRFMNTEAFF. The CDR3 coding sequence is TGCGCCAGCAGCCACCTCCGTTTCATGAACACTGAAGCTTTCTTT.

This chain uses TRBV7-2 with TRBJ2-2; 10 bases are a match to TRBD2. J lost 6 bases, V lost 4 bases, and 5 bases had no gene match. CDR3 length: 15 amino acids. Germline V CDR1 and CDR2: SGHTA, FQGNSA. CDR3 protein: CASSSSGRAAGELFF. The DNA for the CDR3 is TGTGCCAGCAGCTCCAGCGGGAGGGCGGCCGGGGAGCTGTTTTTT.

The chain uses TRBV5-1 and TRBJ2-3; D may be TRBD1 (6 bases). V lost 5 bases and J 3 bases, leaving 7 bases between the germline ends. Per germline, CDR1 SGHRS and CDR2 YFSETQ. The CDR3 spans 12 residues. CDR3 amino acids: CASRQGTDTQYF. The DNA of the CDR3 is TGCGCCAGCAGACAGGGAACAGATACGCAGTATTTT. Filled out from reference TRBV5-1 and TRBJ2-3, the complete variable domain reads KAGVTQTPRYLIKTRGQQVTLSCSPISGHRSVSWYQQTPGQGLQFLFEYFSETQRNKGNFPGRFSGRQFSNSRSEMNVSTLELGDSALYLCASRQGTDTQYFGPGTRLTVL.

J is TRBJ1-3 and V is TRBV7-9; D not certain. Looked up from germline, CDR1 is SEHNR and CDR2 is FQNEAQ (reference sequence). Trimming pared 5 bases from V and 2 bases from J, leaving 7 bases between. This CDR3 has 13 residues. CDR3 sequence: CASSQQAGNTIYF. CDR3 coding DNA: TGTGCCAGCAGCCAACAAGCTGGAAACACCATATATTTT.

V gene TRBV27 combines with J gene TRBJ1-5; D gene unclear. The CDR3 spans 13 residues. Germline CDR1 and CDR2: MNHEY and SMNVEV (reference sequence). V lost 3 bases and J lost 4, with 7 bases in between. The CDR3 nucleotides read TGTGCCAGCAGTTTTACCGGGAATCAGCCCCAGCATTTT. It translates to CASSFTGNQPQHF.

This chain links TRBV5-1 with TRBJ1-1, with D maybe TRBD1 (5 bases). CDR3 length: 14 residues. Trimming took 4 bases from V and 1 from J, leaving 11 bases between them. Per germline, CDR1 SGHRS and CDR2 YFSETQ. The CDR3 is CASSPGRQNTEAFF. In DNA form, the CDR3 reads TGCGCCAGCAGCCCGGGACGGCAGAACACTGAAGCTTTCTTT.

This chain uses TRBV4-1 with TRBJ2-2; 7 bases align to TRBD2. The CDR3 is 19 amino acids. Germline loops: CDR1 MGHRA, CDR2 YSYEKL. J gave up 8 bases and V 4 bases, and 22 bases lay outside the gene matches. Here the CDR3 DNA reads TGCGCCAGCAGCCCCCACTCGGGACGAGCGGGGAGGTCACCTGGGGAGCTGTTTTTT. It yields the protein CASSPHSGRAGRSPGELFF.